These 27 T cell receptor beta chains share one sample of origin, sequenced in a study of blood T cell repertoires in COVID-19. Assay used: immunoSEQ multiplex PCR; TCRdb lists only in-frame clones, some missing. The table records 150,000 to 200,000 clones, approximately 78% of them present only once. Sequencing input: PBMCs or T cells enriched from blood (not recorded which). These receptors originate from a woman between 50 and 59 years old who had recovered from COVID-19.

The rearrangement links TRBV7-9 to TRBJ1-5, with 7 bases that match TRBD1. V lost 1 base, J lost 0 bases, and 6 bases stayed unmatched. Germline assignment: CDR1 SEHNR and CDR2 FQNEAQ (reference sequence). CDR3 length: 17 residues. The CDR3 spells CASSLGETGSSNQPQHF. The CDR3 DNA is TGTGCCAGCAGCTTAGGCGAGACAGGGAGTAGCAATCAGCCCCAGCATTTT. Combining the CDR3 with reference TRBV7-9 and TRBJ1-5 gives the whole variable domain DTGVSQNPRHKITKRGQNVTFRCDPISEHNRLYWYRQTLGQGPEFLTYFQNEAQLEKSRLLSDRFSAERPKGSFSTLEIQRTEQGDSAMYLCASSLGETGSSNQPQHFGDGTRLSIL.

This clone was observed a single time. The rearrangement joins TRBV6-5 to TRBJ2-7; D is uncertain. V was cut by 0 bases and J by 6 bases, with 12 bases left in between. CDR1 is MNHEY and CDR2 is SVGAGI in the germline V gene. This CDR3 is built from 14 residues. CDR3 sequence reads: CASSYSSLVSEQYF. Here the CDR3 DNA reads TGTGCCAGCAGTTACTCTTCGCTAGTAAGCGAGCAGTACTTC.

The rearrangement uses TRBV7-6 and TRBJ1-1; no clear D. Deletions cut 0 bases from V and 7 bases from J, with 12 bases between. The CDR3 loop spans 14 amino acids. The germline gives CDR1 SGHVS, CDR2 FNYEAQ. The CDR3 DNA sequence: TGTGCCAGCAGCTTAGCGCGGGCAGCCGGTGAAGCTTTCTTT. This sequence encodes CASSLARAAGEAFF.

The chain couples TRBV11-2 to TRBJ1-1; 8 bases line up with TRBD1. Germline loops: CDR1 SGHAT, CDR2 FQNNGV. The V and J ends lost 7 bases and 6 bases, in that order; junction bases with no gene match: 10. The CDR3 has 14 residues. The CDR3 is CASTPGQGHAEAFF. CDR3 bases: TGTGCCAGCACACCCGGACAGGGCCACGCTGAAGCTTTCTTT.

The CDR3 reads CASSFYTGQRVNSPLHF. The DNA of the CDR3 is TGTGCCAGCAGCTTTTATACAGGGCAGAGGGTTAATTCACCCCTCCACTTT. This chain connects TRBV5-5 to TRBJ1-6, with D maybe TRBD1 (6 bases). The CDR3 length is 17 residues. The V gene's germline CDR1 is SGHKS and CDR2 YYEKEE (reference sequence). With 2 bases removed from V and 6 bases from J, the gap between germline ends came to 18 bases.

The V and J genes are TRBV5-1 and TRBJ2-1, with 9 bases identical to TRBD1. This CDR3 is built from 15 residues. Germline lookup yields CDR1 SGHRS and CDR2 YFSETQ. Unmatched junction bases numbered 7, after V lost 6 bases and J lost 3 bases. The CDR3 bases are TGCGCCAGCACTTCCGGGACAGGGCTCTACAATGAGCAGTTCTTC. It codes for CASTSGTGLYNEQFF.

J is TRBJ1-1 and V is TRBV15; 9 nucleotides agree with TRBD1. CDR3 length: 14 amino acids. Per the germline V gene, CDR1 is LNHNV and CDR2 is YYDKDF (reference sequence). V shed 5 bases, J shed 1 base, and the junction held 2 bases outside the gene matches. CDR3 nucleotide sequence: TGTGCCACCAGCGCGGACAGGGGGAACACTGAAGCTTTCTTT. This translates into CATSADRGNTEAFF.

This chain links TRBV24-1 with TRBJ2-1, with 7 bases lining up with TRBD1. From germline, CDR1 is KGHDR and CDR2 SFDVKD. The length of the CDR3 is 13 residues. J gave up 6 bases and V 9 bases, and 7 bases lay outside the gene matches. The DNA of the CDR3 is TGTGCCACCTCAGAGGACAGGAGCAATGAGCAGTTCTTC. Translation: CATSEDRSNEQFF.

V usage is TRBV14 and J usage is TRBJ2-1, with D possibly TRBD2 on 6 matching bases. This CDR3 contains 13 residues. Germline V gene sequence: CDR1 SGHDN, CDR2 FVKESK. Trimming cost V 3 bases and J 8 bases, with 11 bases left between them. The CDR3: CASSHSTGDEQFF. The DNA for the CDR3 is TGTGCCAGCAGCCACAGTACGGGAGATGAGCAGTTCTTC.

The chain has TRBV12-5 and TRBJ2-1, with TRBD2 matching 14 bases. Trimming took 5 bases from V and 0 from J; bases not matched to a gene: 6. The CDR3 contains 18 residues. CDR1 LGHNT and CDR2 FRNRAP come from the germline V gene. The CDR3 sequence is CASGLGLAGGFSYNEQFF. The CDR3, as DNA: TGTGCTAGTGGTCTCGGACTAGCGGGAGGTTTCTCCTACAATGAGCAGTTCTTC. The full variable domain, rest sourced from reference TRBV12-5 and TRBJ2-1, is DARVTQTPRHKVTEMGQEVTMRCQPILGHNTVFWYRQTMMQGLELLAYFRNRAPLDDSGMPKDRFSAEMPDATLATLKIQPSEPRDSAVYFCASGLGLAGGFSYNEQFFGPGTRLTVL.

The chain links TRBV6-2 or TRBV6-3 to TRBJ2-5, with D perhaps matching TRBD1 (5 bases). Germline CDR1 reads MNHEY; CDR2 reads SVGEGT. The CDR3 consists of 14 residues. V was pared by 2 bases and J by 2 bases, with 9 bases between. This CDR3 is CASSYAGWQETQYF. As DNA, the CDR3 is TGTGCCAGCAGTTACGCAGGGTGGCAAGAGACCCAGTACTTC.

The gene calls are TRBV6-2 or TRBV6-3 and TRBJ2-7; maybe TRBD1 (6 bases). This CDR3 contains 14 residues. Per the germline V gene, CDR1 is MNHEY and CDR2 is SVGEGT. V was cut by 4 bases and J by 2 bases, with 12 bases left in between. As DNA, the CDR3 is TGTGCCAGCAGTTCCCCCGGACAGCCCTACGAGCAGTACTTC. The encoded protein is CASSSPGQPYEQYF.

The chain carries TRBV4-3 and TRBJ1-5; TRBD1 aligns across 8 bases. The V and J ends lost 4 bases and 6 bases, in that order; junction bases with no gene match: 8. This CDR3 region has 15 residues. CDR1 is LGHNA and CDR2 is YSLEER in the germline V gene. DNA for the CDR3: TGCGCCAGCAGCCCTGGACAGGGAGGGCGTCAGCCCCAGCATTTT. Amino acids: CASSPGQGGRQPQHF.

The chain uses TRBV7-9 and TRBJ2-1; 8 positions match TRBD2. This CDR3 comprises 15 residues. Germline CDR1 is SEHNR and CDR2 is FQNEAQ (reference sequence). With V trimmed by 5 bases and J by 3 bases, 6 bases remained unmatched. The CDR3 sequence is CASSVSGENYNEQFF. CDR3 nucleotides: TGTGCCAGCAGCGTTAGCGGGGAGAACTACAATGAGCAGTTCTTC.

The rearrangement links TRBV30 to TRBJ1-4, with a possible D match to TRBD1 (5 bases). From germline, CDR1 is GTSNPN and CDR2 SVGIG (reference sequence). The CDR3 spans 12 residues. The CDR3 protein is CGGGGAGEKLFF. CDR3 DNA: TGTGGGGGCGGAGGCGCGGGGGAAAAACTGTTTTTT. The entire variable domain, with the rest obtained from reference TRBV30 and TRBJ1-4, is as follows: SQTIHQWPATLVQPVGSPLSLECTVEGTSNPNLYWYRQAAGRGLQLLFYSVGIGQISSEVPQNLSASRPQDRQFILSSKKLLLSDSGFYLCGGGGAGEKLFFGSGTQLSVL.

This rearrangement joins TRBV10-3 to TRBJ2-5; no firm D call. The CDR3 length is 12 residues. Germline V gene lookup returns CDR1 ENHRY and CDR2 SYGVKD. V was shortened by 2 bases and J by 8 bases, with 9 bases between the two germline ends. The chain's CDR3 is CAISEIPETQYF. The CDR3 DNA reads TGTGCCATCAGTGAGATCCCAGAAACCCAGTACTTC.

The chain uses TRBV28 and TRBJ2-1; a weak D match, TRBD2 (6 bases). Germline V gene lookup returns CDR1 MDHEN and CDR2 SYDVKM. Trimming shortened V by 2 bases and J by 2 bases, and 13 bases separated the two germline ends. The CDR3 spans 16 residues. CDR3 sequence reads: CASSLLGGLTYNEQFF. The CDR3, as DNA: TGTGCCAGCAGTTTACTGGGAGGACTGACCTACAATGAGCAGTTCTTC.

The chain couples TRBV4-1 to TRBJ2-7; a weak D match, TRBD2 (6 bases). The CDR3 is 15 residues long. The germline V gene has CDR1 MGHRA and CDR2 YSYEKL. Trimming removed 0 bases from V and 3 bases from J, with 12 bases in between. The CDR3 DNA follows: TGCGCCAGCAGCCAAGAACGAGCGGGCGGCTACGAGCAGTACTTC. Protein sequence: CASSQERAGGYEQYF.

Comment on this clone: A read error may account for a junction end that differs from germline. The gene calls are TRBV7-6 and TRBJ1-3, with D perhaps TRBD1 (5 bases). The CDR3 loop spans 16 amino acids. Germline V CDR1 and CDR2: SGHVS, FNYEAQ. This CDR3 reads CASSLAVPGAGNTIYF. CDR3 DNA: TGTGCCAGCAGCCTAGCGGTCCCGGGGGCTGGAAACACCATATATTTT.

V is TRBV19 and J is TRBJ1-4; 9 bases fit TRBD1. The germline gives CDR1 LNHDA, CDR2 SQIVND (reference sequence). The ends lost 7 bases at V and 8 bases at J; junction bases unmatched: 14. The CDR3 totals 16 residues. CDR3 nucleotides: TGTGCCAGTACAAAAGCACCACAGGGGGCAAACGAAAAACTGTTTTTT. Its protein is CASTKAPQGANEKLFF.

CDR3 loop: CASSPPGGGTDTQYF. The CDR3 DNA reads TGTGCCAGCAGTCCTCCAGGGGGAGGCACAGATACGCAGTATTTT. The chain combines TRBV27 with TRBJ2-3; 7 bases align to TRBD1. Trimming at V came to 5 bases and at J to 1 base, leaving 6 bases not matched to a gene. Germline lookup yields CDR1 MNHEY and CDR2 SMNVEV (reference sequence). CDR3 length: 15 amino acids.

V is TRBV6-1 and J is TRBJ1-4; D call uncertain. CDR3 length: 16 amino acids. From germline, CDR1 is MNHNS and CDR2 SASEGT. The V and J ends lost 4 bases and 0 bases respectively, with 12 bases between them. The CDR3 sequence: CASSVRQTSTNEKLFF. In DNA form, the CDR3 reads TGTGCCAGCAGTGTGCGGCAGACCTCAACTAATGAAAAACTGTTTTTT.

The V call is TRBV28, the J call TRBJ2-7, with D possibly matching TRBD1 (6 bases). Trimming cost V 8 bases and J 8 bases, with 19 bases left between them. The germline V gene has CDR1 MDHEN and CDR2 SYDVKM. This CDR3 comprises 13 residues. This CDR3 reads CASWSRGVRKQYF. The CDR3 coding sequence is TGTGCCAGCTGGTCCAGGGGCGTCCGTAAGCAGTACTTC.

This clone appeared a few times. This chain connects TRBV7-8 to TRBJ2-5, with 14 nucleotides matching TRBD2. Per the germline V gene, CDR1 is SGHVS and CDR2 is FQNEAQ. V lost 1 base, J lost 2 bases, and 9 bases stayed unmatched. There are 19 residues in the CDR3. CDR3 sequence: CASSLVFGTSGSSQETQYF. CDR3 sequence (DNA): TGTGCCAGCAGCTTAGTGTTCGGGACTAGCGGGAGTTCGCAAGAGACCCAGTACTTC.

The chain uses TRBV7-3 and TRBJ2-2; TRBD1 matches 8 bases. The CDR3 is 15 residues long. J was trimmed by 0 bases and V by 5 bases; bases with no gene match: 2. The germline CDR1 and CDR2 sequences are SGHTA and FQGTGA. The CDR3 sequence is CASSQTGANTGELFF. CDR3 DNA: TGTGCCAGCAGCCAGACAGGGGCGAACACCGGGGAGCTGTTTTTT.

The rearrangement uses TRBV12-3 or TRBV12-4 and TRBJ2-3, with D perhaps matching TRBD2 (5 bases). The V gene lost 5 bases and the J gene lost 3 bases, with 9 bases spanning the gap. The CDR3 is 13 residues long. The CDR3 region has the DNA TGTGCCAGCAGTACCGGGGTGACAGATACGCAGTATTTT. It specifies CASSTGVTDTQYF.

The rearrangement uses TRBV29-1 and TRBJ2-1, with TRBD2 identical over 7 bases. With 4 bases clipped from V and 5 bases from J, the junction kept 5 bases outside the gene matches. From germline, CDR1 is SQVTM and CDR2 ANQGSEA. The CDR3 extends over 13 amino acids. The CDR3 nucleotides are TGCAGCGTTGGGACTAGGGAGAACAATGAGCAGTTCTTC. Encoded protein: CSVGTRENNEQFF.